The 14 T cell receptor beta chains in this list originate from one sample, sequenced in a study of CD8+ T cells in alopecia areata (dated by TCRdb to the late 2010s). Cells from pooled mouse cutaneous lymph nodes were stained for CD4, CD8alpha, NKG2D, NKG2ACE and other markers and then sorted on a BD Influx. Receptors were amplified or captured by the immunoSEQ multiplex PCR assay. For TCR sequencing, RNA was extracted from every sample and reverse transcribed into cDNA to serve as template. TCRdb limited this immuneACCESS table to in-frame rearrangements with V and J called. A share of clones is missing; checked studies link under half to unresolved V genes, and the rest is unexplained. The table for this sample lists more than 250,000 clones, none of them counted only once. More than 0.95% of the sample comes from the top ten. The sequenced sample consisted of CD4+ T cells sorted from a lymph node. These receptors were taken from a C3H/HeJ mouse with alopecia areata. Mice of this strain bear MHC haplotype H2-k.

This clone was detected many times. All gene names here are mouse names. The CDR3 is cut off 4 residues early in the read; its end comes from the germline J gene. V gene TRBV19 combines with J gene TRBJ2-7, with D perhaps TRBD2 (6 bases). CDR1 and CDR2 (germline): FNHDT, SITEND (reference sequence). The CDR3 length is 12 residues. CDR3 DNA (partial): TGTGCCAGCAGTATAGACTGGGAT. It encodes CASSIDWD. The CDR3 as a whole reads CASSIDWDEQYF.

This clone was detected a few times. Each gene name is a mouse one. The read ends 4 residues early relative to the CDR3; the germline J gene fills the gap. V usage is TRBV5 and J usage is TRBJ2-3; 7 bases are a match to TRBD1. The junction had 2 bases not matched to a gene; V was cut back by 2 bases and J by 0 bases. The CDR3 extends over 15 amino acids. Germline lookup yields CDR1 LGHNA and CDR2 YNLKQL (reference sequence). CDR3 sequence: CASSQTGDSAETLYF. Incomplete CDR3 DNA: TGTGCCAGCAGCCAAACAGGGGATAGTGCAGAA.

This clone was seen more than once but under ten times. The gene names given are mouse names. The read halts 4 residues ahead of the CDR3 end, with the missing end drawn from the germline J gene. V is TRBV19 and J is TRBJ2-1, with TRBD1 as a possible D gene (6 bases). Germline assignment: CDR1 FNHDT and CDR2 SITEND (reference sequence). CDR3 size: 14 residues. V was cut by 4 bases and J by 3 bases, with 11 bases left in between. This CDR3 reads CASSHRDIYAEQFF. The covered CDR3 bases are TGTGCCAGCAGTCACCGGGACATCTATGCT.

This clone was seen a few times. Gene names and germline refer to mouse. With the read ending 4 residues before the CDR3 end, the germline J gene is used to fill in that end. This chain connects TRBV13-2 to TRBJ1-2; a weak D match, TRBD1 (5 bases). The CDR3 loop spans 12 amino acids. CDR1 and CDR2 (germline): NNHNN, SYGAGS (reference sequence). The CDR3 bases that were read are TGTGCCAGCGGTGATGCAGGGCGC. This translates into CASGDAGR. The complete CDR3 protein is CASGDAGRDYTF.

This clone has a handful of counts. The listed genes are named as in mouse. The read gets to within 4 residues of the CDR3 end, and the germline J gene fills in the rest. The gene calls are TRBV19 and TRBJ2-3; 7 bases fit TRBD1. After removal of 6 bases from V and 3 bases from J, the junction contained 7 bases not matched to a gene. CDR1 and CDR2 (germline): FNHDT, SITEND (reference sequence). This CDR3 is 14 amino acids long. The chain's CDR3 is CASISTGTAETLYF. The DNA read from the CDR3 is TGTGCCAGCATCTCGACAGGGACGGCAGAA. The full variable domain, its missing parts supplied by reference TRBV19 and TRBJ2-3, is GGIITQTPKFLIGQEGQKLTLKCQQNFNHDTMYWYRQDSGKGLRLIYYSITENDLQKGDLSEGYDASREKKSSFSLTVTSAQKNEMAVFLCASISTGTAETLYFGSGTRLTVL.

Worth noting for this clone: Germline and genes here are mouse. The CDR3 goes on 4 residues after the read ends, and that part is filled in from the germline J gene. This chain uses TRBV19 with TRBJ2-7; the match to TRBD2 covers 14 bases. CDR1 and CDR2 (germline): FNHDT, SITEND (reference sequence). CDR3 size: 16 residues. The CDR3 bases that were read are TGTGCCAGCAGCCGCGGGACTGGGGGGGCGCTGAAT. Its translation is CASSRGTGGALN. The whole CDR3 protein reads CASSRGTGGALNEQYF.

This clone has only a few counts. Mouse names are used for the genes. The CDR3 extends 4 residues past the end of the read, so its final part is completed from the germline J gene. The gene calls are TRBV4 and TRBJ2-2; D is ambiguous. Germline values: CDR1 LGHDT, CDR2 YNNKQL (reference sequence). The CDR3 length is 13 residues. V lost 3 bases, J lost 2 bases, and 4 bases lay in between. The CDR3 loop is CASSYLNTGQLYF. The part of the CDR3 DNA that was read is TGTGCCAGCAGCTATCTCAACACCGGG.

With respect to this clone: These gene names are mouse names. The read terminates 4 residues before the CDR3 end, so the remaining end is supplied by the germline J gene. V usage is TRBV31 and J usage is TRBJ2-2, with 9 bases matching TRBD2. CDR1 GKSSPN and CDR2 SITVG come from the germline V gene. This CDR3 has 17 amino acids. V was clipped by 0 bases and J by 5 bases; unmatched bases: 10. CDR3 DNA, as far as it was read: TGTGCCTGGAGTCTTCTCGGTCTGGGGGGGTGGACCGGG. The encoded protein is CAWSLLGLGGWTG. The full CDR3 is CAWSLLGLGGWTGQLYF. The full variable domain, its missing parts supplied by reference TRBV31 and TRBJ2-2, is AQTIHQWPVAEIKAVGSPLSLGCTIKGKSSPNLYWYWQATGGTLQQLFYSITVGQVESVVQLNLSASRPKDDQFILSTEKLLLSHSGFYLCAWSLLGLGGWTGQLYFGEGSKLTVL.

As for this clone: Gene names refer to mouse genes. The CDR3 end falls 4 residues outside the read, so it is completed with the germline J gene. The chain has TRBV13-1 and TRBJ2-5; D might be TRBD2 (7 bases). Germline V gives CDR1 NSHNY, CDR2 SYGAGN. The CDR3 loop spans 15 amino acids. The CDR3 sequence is CASSDAGGTKDTQYF. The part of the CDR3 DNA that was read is TGTGCCAGCAGTGATGCTGGGGGCACAAAAGAC.

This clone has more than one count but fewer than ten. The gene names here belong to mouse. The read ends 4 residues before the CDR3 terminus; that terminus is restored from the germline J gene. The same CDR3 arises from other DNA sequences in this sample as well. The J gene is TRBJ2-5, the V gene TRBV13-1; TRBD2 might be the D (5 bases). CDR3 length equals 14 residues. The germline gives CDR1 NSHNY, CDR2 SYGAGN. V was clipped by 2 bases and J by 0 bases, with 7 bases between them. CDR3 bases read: TGTGCCAGCAGTGAATTGGGGAACCAAGAC. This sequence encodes CASSELGNQD. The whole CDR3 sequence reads CASSELGNQDTQYF.

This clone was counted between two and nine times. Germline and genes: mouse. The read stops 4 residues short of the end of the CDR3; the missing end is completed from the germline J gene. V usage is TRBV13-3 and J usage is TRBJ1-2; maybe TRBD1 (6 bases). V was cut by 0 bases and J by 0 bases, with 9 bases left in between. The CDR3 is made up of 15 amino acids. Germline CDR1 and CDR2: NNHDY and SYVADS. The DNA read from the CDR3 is TGTGCCAGCAGTGATGCCTACAGGGCAAACTCC. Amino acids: CASSDAYRANS. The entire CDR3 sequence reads CASSDAYRANSDYTF.

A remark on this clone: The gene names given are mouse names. CDR3: CASSGSGTGGAEQFF. CDR3 bases read: TGTGCCAGCAGTGGGTCCGGGACAGGGGGGGCT. This rearrangement joins TRBV13-1 to TRBJ2-1, with 11 bases fitting TRBD1. The read ends 4 residues before the CDR3 terminus; that terminus is restored from the germline J gene. The V gene's germline CDR1 is NSHNY and CDR2 SYGAGN. The CDR3 consists of 15 residues.

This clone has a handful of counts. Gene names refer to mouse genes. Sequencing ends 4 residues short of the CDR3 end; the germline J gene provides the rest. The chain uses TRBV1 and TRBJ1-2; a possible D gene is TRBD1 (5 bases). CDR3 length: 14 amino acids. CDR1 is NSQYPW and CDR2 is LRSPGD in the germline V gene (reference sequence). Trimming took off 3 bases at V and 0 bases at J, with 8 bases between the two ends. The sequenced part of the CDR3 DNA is TGCACCTGCAGTGCTCCAGGGTCAAACTCC. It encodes CTCSAPGSNS. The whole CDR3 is CTCSAPGSNSDYTF.

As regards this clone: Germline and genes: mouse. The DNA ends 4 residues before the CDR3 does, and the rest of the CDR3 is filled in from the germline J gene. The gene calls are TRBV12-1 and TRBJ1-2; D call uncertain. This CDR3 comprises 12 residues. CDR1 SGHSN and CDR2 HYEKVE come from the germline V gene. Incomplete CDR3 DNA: TGTGCCAGCTCTCTTGGGTGGTCC. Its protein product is CASSLGWS. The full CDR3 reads CASSLGWSDYTF.